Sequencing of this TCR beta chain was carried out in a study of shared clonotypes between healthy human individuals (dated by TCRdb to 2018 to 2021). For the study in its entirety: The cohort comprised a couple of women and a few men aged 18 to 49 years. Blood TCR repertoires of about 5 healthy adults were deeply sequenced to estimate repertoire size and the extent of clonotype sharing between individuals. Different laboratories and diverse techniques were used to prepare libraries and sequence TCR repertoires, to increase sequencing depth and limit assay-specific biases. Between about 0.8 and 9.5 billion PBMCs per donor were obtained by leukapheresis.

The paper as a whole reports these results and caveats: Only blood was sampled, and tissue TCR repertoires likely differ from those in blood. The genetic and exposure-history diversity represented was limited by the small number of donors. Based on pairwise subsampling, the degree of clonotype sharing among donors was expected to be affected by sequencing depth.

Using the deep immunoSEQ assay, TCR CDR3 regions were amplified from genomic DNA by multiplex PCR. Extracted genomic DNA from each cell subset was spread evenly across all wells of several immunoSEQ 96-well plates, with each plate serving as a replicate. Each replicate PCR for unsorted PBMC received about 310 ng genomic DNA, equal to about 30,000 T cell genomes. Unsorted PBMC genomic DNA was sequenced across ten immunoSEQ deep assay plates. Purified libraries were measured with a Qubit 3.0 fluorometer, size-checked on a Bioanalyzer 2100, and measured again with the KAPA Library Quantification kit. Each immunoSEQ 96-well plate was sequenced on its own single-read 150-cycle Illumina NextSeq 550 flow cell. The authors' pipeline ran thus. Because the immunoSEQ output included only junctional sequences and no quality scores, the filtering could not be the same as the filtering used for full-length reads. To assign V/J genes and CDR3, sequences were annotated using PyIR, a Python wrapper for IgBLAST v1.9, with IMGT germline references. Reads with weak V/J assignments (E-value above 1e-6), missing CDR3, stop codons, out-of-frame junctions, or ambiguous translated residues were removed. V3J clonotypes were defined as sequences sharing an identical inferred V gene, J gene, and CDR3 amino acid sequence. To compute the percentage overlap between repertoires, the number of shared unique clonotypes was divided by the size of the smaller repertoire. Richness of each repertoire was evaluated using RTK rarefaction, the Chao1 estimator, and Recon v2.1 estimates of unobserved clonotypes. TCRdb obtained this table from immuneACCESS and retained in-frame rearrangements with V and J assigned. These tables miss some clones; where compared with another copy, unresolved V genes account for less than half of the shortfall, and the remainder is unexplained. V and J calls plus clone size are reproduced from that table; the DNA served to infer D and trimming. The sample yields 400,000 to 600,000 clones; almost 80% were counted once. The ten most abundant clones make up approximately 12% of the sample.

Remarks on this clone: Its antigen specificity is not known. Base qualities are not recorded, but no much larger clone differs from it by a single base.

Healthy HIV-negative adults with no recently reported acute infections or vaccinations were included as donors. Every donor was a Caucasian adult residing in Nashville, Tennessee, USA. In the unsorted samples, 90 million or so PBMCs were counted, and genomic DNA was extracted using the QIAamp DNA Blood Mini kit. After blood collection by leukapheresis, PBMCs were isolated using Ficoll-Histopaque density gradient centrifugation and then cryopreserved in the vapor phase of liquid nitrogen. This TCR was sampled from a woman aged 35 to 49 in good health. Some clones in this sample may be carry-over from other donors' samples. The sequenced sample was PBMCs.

The sequence in DNA is TGTGCCAGTAGTACGAGGGGAGTTGCGGACACTGAAGCTTTCTTT. This codes for CASSTRGVADTEAFF. The chain is encoded by TRBV19 joined to TRBJ1-1, with a tentative D gene TRBD1 over 5 matching bases. The CDR3 numbers 15 residues from cysteine through phenylalanine. Just CDR3 DNA is preserved here, 45 bases in frame from base 1. According to the germline V gene (reference sequence), CDR1 reads LNHDA and CDR2 reads SQIVND. V is shortened by 4 bases, J by 3 bases, and the region joining them spans 15 bases.